A single T cell receptor (beta chain) is shown here with its context. Time point in this sample: pre-sensitization, week 0. As to treatment: therapeutic diphenylcyclopropenone sensitization with weekly scalp DPC. Total RNA was isolated from unfractionated whole blood. V trimming: 4 bases; J trimming: 1 base; junction bases outside the gene matches: 19. The germline V gene has CDR1 KGHDR and CDR2 SFDVKD. The CDR3 spans 21 residues. These data belong to a study of human T cells and chemical hapten exposure. A single record per CDR3 protein comes from TCRdb applying MiXCR to the RACE reads. The sample has about 55,000 distinct CDR3 sequences, about 9.6% seen once; the top ten hold roughly 10%.

This receptor was identified in a woman aged 25 to 39 with alopecia areata. Some clones in this sample may be carry-over from other donors' samples. The chain carries TRBV24-1 and TRBJ2-2; 8 nucleotides line up with TRBD1. This specimen consisted of whole blood, obtained in connection with sensitization to the hapten diphenylcyclopropenone (DPC). The CDR3: CATSEPPGGTPGQENTGELFF. CDR3 in DNA: TGTGCCACCAGTGAACCACCAGGGGGGACACCGGGACAGGAGAACACCGGGGAGCTGTTTTTT.